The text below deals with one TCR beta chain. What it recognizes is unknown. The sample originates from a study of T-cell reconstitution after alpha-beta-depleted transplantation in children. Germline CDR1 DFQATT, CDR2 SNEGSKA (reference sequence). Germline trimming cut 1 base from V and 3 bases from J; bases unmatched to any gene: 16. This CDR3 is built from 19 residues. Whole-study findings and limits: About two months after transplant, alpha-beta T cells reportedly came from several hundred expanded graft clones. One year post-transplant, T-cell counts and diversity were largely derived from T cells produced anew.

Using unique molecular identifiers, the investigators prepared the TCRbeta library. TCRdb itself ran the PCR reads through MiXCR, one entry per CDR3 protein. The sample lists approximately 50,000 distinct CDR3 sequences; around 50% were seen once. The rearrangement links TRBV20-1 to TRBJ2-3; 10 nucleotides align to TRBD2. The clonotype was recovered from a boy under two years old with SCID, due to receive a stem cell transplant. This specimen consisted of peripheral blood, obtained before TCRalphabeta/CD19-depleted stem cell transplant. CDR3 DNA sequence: TGCAGTGCTAGAGCCCTCCCTAGCGGGGGAACCCATTGGACAGATACGCAGTATTTT. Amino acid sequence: CSARALPSGGTHWTDTQYF.